This T cell receptor (beta chain) emerged from a study of regulatory T cells in long-lasting Graves disease. With respect to this clonotype: Its matching antigen is unknown.

Building of the TCR beta libraries involved iRepertoire HTBI primers and Arm-PCR of CDR3 regions. TCRdb called the multiplex PCR reads again in MiXCR, with one record for every CDR3 protein. The repertoire includes roughly 300,000 distinct CDR3 sequences, roughly a fifth of them detected once, and about 61% sits in the top ten. Study-level points and caveats: With a few thousand shared public clonotypes, persistent patients exceeded new patients, who shared roughly 920.

Time point reported: persistent/refractory GD, antithyroid drugs over 5 years with positive TRAb. Generation of the TCR library employed RNA extracted from PBMCs. Germline assignment: CDR1 MDHEN and CDR2 SYDVKM. J lost 7 bases, V lost 3 bases, and 6 bases had no gene match. The CDR3 contains 15 residues. The source is a female donor with Graves disease. Material: peripheral blood mononuclear cells (PBMCs), obtained when the disease was refractory, from a patient treated with antithyroid drugs. The V and J genes are TRBV28 and TRBJ2-2; 9 nucleotides match TRBD1. The CDR3 DNA follows: TGTGCCAGCAGTTTTGGGACAGGGCAGGTCGGGGAGCTGTTTTTT. Amino acid sequence: CASSFGTGQVGELFF.